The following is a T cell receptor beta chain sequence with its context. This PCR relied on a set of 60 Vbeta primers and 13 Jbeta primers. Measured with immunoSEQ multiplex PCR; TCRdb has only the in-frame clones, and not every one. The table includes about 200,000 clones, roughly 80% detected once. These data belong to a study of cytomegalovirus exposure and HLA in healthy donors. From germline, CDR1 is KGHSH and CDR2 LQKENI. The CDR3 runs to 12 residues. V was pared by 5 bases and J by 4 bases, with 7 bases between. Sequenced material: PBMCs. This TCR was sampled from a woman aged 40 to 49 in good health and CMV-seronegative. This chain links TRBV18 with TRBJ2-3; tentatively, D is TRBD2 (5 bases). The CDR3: CASSGSSDTQYF. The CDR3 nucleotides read TGTGCCAGCTCAGGGAGCTCAGATACGCAGTATTTT.